The table lists the clone carrying this TCR beta chain with a count of one. No patient had received any treatment before thyroid surgery. MiXCR was used by TCRdb to re-call the PCR reads. Of 35,000 to 50,000 clones listed, roughly 27% are singletons. The V and J ends lost 5 bases and 4 bases, in that order; junction bases with no gene match: 18. This CDR3 has 17 amino acids. Germline V gene data show CDR1 as DFQATT and CDR2 as SNEGSKA (reference sequence). These data are taken from a study of metastatic and nonmetastatic thyroid tumors. This sequence joins TRBV20-1 and TRBJ2-3; TRBD2 matches at 7 bases. Sequenced: blood. This clonotype originated in a male donor with papillary thyroid cancer or a benign thyroid nodule (not recorded which). Some clones in this sample may be carry-over from other donors' samples. CDR3: CSARQKRLAGGADTQYF. CDR3 sequence (DNA): TGCAGTGCTCGCCAAAAGCGACTAGCTGGGGGGGCAGATACGCAGTATTTT.